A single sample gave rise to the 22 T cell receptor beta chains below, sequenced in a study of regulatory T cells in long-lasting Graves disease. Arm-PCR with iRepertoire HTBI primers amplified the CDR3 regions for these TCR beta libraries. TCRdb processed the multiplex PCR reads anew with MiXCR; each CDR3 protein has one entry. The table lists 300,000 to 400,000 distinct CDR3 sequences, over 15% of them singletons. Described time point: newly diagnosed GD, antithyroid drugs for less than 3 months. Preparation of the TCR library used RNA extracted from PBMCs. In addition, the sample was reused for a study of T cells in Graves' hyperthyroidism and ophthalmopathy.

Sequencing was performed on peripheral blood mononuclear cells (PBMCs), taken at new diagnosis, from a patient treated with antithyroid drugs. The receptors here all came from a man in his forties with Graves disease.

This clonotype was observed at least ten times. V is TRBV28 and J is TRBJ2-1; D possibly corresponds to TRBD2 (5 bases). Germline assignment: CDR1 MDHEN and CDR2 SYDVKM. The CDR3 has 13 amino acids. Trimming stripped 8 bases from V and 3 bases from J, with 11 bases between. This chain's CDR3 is CASGGWVYNEQFF. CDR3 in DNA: TGTGCCAGCGGAGGATGGGTCTACAATGAGCAGTTCTTC. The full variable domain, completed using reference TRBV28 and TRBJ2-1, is DVKVTQSSRYLVKRTGEKVFLECVQDMDHENMFWYRQDPGLGLRLIYFSYDVKMKEKGDIPEGYSVSREKKERFSLILESASTNQTSMYLCASGGWVYNEQFFGPGTRLTVL.

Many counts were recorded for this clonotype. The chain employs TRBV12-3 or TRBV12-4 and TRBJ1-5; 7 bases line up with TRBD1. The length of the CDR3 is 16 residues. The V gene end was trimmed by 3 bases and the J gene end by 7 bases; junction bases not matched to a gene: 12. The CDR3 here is CASSLSGTDPFQPQHF. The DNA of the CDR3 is TGTGCCAGCAGTTTGTCCGGGACAGACCCTTTCCAGCCCCAGCATTTT.

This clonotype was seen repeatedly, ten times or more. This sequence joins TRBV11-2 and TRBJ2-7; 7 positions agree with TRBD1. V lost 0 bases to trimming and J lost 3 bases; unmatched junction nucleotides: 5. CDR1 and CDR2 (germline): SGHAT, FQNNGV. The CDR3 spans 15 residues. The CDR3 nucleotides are TGTGCCAGCAGCTTAGAACGGGACAGTTTCTACGAGCAGTACTTC. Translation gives CASSLERDSFYEQYF.

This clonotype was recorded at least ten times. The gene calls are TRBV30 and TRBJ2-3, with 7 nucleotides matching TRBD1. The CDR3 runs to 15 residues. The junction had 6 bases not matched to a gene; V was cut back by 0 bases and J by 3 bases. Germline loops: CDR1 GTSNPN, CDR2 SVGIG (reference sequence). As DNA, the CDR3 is TGTGCCTGGAGTGTATTAGGGGGCAATACAGATACGCAGTATTTT. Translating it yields CAWSVLGGNTDTQYF.

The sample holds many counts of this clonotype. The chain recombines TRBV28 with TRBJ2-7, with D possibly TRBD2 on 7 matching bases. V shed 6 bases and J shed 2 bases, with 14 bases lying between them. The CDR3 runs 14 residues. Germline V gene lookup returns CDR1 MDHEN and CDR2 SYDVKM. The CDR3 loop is CASREGGEAYEQYF. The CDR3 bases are TGTGCCAGCAGGGAAGGGGGGGAAGCCTACGAGCAGTACTTC.

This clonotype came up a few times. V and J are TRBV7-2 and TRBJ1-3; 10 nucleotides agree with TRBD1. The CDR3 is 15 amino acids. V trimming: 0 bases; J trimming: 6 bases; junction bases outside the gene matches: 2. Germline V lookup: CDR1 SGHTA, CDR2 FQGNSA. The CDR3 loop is CASSLAGTGVNTIYF. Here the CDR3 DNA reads TGTGCCAGCAGCTTAGCAGGGACAGGGGTAAACACCATATATTTT.

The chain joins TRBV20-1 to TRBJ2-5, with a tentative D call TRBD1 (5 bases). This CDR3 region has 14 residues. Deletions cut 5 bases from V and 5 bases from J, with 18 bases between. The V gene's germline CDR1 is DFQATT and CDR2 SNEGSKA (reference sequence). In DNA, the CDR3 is TGCAGTGCTCCTGTTCACAGGTTCCGTGAGACCCAGTACTTC. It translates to CSAPVHRFRETQYF.

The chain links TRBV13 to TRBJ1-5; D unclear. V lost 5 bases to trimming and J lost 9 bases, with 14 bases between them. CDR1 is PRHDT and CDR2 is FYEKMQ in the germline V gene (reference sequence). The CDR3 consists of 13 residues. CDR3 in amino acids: CASSALSGGPQHF. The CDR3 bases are TGTGCCAGCAGCGCGCTCAGTGGAGGGCCCCAGCATTTT.

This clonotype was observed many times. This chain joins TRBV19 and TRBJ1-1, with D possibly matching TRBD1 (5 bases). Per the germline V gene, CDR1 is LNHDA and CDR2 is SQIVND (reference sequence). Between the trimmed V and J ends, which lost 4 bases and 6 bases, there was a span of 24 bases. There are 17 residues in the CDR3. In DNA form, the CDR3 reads TGTGCCAGTAGTAACCTATTCCTCCGTGGGGGAATCGCTGAAGCTTTCTTT. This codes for CASSNLFLRGGIAEAFF.

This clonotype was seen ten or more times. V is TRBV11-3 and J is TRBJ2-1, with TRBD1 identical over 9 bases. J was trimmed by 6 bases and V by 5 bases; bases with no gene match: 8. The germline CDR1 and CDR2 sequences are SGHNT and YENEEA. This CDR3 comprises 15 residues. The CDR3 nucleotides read TGTGCCAGCAGCGTTCCAGGGACAGGGTCCAATGAGCAGTTCTTC. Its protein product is CASSVPGTGSNEQFF.

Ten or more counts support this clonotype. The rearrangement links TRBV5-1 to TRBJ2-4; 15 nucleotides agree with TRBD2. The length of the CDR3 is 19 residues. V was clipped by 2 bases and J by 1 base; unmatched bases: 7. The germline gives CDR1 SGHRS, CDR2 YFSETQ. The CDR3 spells CASSFWTSGGAWAKNIQYF. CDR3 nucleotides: TGCGCCAGCAGCTTCTGGACTAGCGGGGGGGCGTGGGCCAAAAACATTCAGTACTTC.

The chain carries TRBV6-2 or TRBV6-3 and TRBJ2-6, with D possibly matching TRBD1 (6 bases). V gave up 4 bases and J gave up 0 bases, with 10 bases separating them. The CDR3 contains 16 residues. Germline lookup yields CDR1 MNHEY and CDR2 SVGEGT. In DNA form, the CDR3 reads TGTGCCAGCAGTTTGGACAGTTTCTCTGGGGCCAACGTCCTGACTTTC. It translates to CASSLDSFSGANVLTF.

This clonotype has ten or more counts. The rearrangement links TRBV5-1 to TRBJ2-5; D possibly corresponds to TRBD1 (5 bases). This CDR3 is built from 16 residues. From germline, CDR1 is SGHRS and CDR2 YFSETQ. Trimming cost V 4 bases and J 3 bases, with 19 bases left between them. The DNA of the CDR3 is TGCGCCAGCAGCCAACCGGCAGGGCGCTCCAAAGAGACCCAGTACTTC. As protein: CASSQPAGRSKETQYF.

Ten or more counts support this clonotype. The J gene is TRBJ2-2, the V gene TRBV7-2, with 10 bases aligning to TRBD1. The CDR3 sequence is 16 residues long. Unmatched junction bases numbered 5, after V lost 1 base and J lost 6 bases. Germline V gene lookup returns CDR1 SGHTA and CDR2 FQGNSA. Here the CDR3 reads CASSLVIGTGAGELFF. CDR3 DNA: TGTGCCAGCAGCTTAGTCATAGGGACAGGGGCCGGGGAGCTGTTTTTT.

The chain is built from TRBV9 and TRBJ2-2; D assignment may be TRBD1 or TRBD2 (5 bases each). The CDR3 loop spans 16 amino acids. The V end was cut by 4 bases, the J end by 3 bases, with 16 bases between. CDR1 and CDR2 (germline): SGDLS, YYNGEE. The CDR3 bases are TGTGCCAGCAGCCCCAGTGGGGGTATCGACACCGGGGAGCTGTTTTTT. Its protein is CASSPSGGIDTGELFF. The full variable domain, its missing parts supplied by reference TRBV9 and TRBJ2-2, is DSGVTQTPKHLITATGQRVTLRCSPRSGDLSVYWYQQSLDQGLQFLIQYYNGEERAKGNILERFSAQQFPDLHSELNLSSLELGDSALYFCASSPSGGIDTGELFFGEGSRLTVL.

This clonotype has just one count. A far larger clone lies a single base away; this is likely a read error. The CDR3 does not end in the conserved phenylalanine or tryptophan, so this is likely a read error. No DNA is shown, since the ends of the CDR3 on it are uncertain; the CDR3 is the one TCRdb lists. The CDR3 loop reads CASSQAGGTEAFL. The chain employs TRBV3-2 and TRBJ1-1; TRBD1 was called by the table and not checked on the DNA. TRBV3-2 is recorded as a pseudogene. The CDR3 comprises 13 residues, both ends counted.

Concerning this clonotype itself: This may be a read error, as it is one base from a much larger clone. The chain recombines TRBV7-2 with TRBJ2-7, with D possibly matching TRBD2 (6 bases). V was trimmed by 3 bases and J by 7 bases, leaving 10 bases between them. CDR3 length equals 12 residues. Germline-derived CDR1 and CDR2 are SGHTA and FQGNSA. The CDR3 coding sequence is TGTGCCAGCAGCTTCCGGCGGGGTGAGCAGTACTTC. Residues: CASSFRRGEQYF.

For the CDR3, the DNA is TGTGCCAGCAGCTTAACGACGTGGGCCAGTTCTCAGTATTTT. This sequence encodes CASSLTTWASSQYF. The chain links TRBV7-2 to TRBJ2-3; D is unresolved. Per germline, CDR1 SGHTA and CDR2 FQGNSA. Trimming took 2 bases from V and 12 from J, leaving 18 bases between them. The CDR3 extends over 14 amino acids.

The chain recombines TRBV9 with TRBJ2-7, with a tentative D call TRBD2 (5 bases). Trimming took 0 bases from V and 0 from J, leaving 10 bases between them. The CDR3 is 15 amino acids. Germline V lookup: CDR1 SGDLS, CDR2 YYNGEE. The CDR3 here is CASSVDGVSSYEQYF. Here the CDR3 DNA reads TGTGCCAGCAGCGTAGACGGGGTTAGCTCCTACGAGCAGTACTTC.

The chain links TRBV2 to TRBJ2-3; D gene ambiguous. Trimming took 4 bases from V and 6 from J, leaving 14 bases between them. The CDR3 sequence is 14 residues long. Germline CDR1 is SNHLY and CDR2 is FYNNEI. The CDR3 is CASSGDHKADTQYF. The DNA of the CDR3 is TGTGCCAGCAGTGGAGACCACAAAGCGGATACGCAGTATTTT.

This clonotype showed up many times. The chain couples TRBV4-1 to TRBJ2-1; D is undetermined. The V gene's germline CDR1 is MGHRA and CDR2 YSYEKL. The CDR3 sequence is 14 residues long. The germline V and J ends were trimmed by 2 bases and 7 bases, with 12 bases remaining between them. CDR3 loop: CASSQPLIRNEQFF. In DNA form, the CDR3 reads TGCGCCAGCAGCCAACCGCTTATCCGAAATGAGCAGTTCTTC.

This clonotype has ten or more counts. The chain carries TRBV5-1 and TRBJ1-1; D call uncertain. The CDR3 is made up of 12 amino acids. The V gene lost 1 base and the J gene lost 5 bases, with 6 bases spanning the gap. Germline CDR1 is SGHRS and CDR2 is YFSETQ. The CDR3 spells CASSLSRTEAFF. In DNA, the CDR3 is TGCGCCAGCAGCTTGTCGCGGACTGAAGCTTTCTTT.